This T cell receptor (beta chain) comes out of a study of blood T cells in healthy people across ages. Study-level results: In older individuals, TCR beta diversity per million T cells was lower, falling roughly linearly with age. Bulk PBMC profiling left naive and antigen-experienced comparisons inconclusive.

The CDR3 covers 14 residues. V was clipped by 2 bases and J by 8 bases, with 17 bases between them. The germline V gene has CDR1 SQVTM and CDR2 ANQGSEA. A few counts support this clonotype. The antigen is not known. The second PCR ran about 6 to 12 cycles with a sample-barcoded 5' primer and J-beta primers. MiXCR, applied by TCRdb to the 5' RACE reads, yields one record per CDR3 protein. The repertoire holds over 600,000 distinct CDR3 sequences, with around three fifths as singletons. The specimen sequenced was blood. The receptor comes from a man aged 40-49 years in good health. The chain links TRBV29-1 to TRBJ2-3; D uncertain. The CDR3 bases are TGCAGCGTTGAAACCTGGGCCGATACCGGTACGCAGTATTTT. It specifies CSVETWADTGTQYF.